Presented here are 21 T cell receptor beta chains from one specimen sequenced in a study of cytomegalovirus exposure and HLA in healthy donors. Here immunoSEQ multiplex PCR was the method, and the copy in TCRdb shows in-frame clones only, minus some. The table includes more than 200,000 clones, roughly nine tenths detected once. The sequencing sample was made of PBMCs. These receptors originate from a man between 18 and 35 years old in good health and CMV-seropositive.

CDR3 nucleotides: TGTGCCAGCAGTTTATTGTCCCCAATCAATGAGCAGTTCTTC. This sequence encodes CASSLLSPINEQFF. The V call is TRBV27, the J call TRBJ2-1; D remains unclear. The germline CDR1 and CDR2 sequences are MNHEY and SMNVEV (reference sequence). This CDR3 region has 14 residues. The V and J ends lost 1 base and 6 bases respectively, with 10 bases between them.

The chain joins TRBV29-1 to TRBJ1-1, with a weak D call TRBD1 (5 bases). The germline gives CDR1 SQVTM, CDR2 ANQGSEA. V gave up 3 bases and J gave up 5 bases, with 13 bases separating them. The CDR3 spans 13 residues. CDR3 protein: CSVEGVLGTEAFF. CDR3 DNA sequence: TGCAGCGTTGAGGGGGTGTTGGGGACTGAAGCTTTCTTT.

About this clone: At the DNA level, this CDR3 is encoded by other sequences in the same sample as well. This chain connects TRBV6-5 to TRBJ2-7; 8 bases are shared with TRBD1. Germline CDR1 and CDR2: MNHEY and SVGAGI. The CDR3 spans 15 residues. V shed 6 bases, J shed 3 bases, and the junction held 10 bases outside the gene matches. The CDR3 sequence is CASSPDRDRGYEQYF. For the CDR3, the DNA is TGTGCCAGCAGCCCGGACAGGGATCGGGGCTACGAGCAGTACTTC.

V and J are TRBV5-4 and TRBJ2-3, with TRBD1 matching 9 bases. With 4 bases clipped from V and 6 bases from J, the junction kept 9 bases outside the gene matches. There are 15 residues in the CDR3. Germline-derived CDR1 and CDR2 are SGHNT and YYREEE (reference sequence). This chain's CDR3 is CASSKRDRAGDTQYF. The CDR3 DNA reads as TGTGCCAGCAGCAAGCGGGACAGGGCCGGGGATACGCAGTATTTT.

The chain links TRBV4-2 to TRBJ2-3; D is uncertain. Trimming removed 0 bases from V and 3 bases from J, with 7 bases in between. Looked up from germline, CDR1 is LGHNA and CDR2 is YNFKEQ. The CDR3 covers 14 residues. This CDR3 is CASSQDYPTDTQYF. Written as DNA, the CDR3 is TGTGCCAGCAGCCAAGACTACCCAACAGATACGCAGTATTTT.

The J gene is TRBJ1-1, the V gene TRBV5-6, with no clear D. The CDR3 length is 12 residues. The V and J ends lost 4 bases and 10 bases respectively, with 14 bases between them. Germline CDR1 and CDR2: SGHDT and YYEEEE. CDR3 bases: TGTGCCAGCAGCCTCTCGGAGGTAGGAGCTTTCTTT. Its translation: CASSLSEVGAFF.

The CDR3 sequence is CASIPGQGPAGGVYEQYF. As DNA, the CDR3 is TGTGCCAGCATCCCGGGACAGGGGCCAGCGGGAGGTGTATACGAGCAGTACTTC. This sequence joins TRBV28 and TRBJ2-7, with D possibly TRBD1 on 10 matching bases. Germline CDR1 and CDR2: MDHEN and SYDVKM. V was pared by 7 bases and J by 4 bases, with 29 bases between. The CDR3 sequence is 18 residues long.

The rearrangement uses TRBV19 and TRBJ1-5; TRBD1 might be the D (6 bases). Trimming removed 5 bases at V and 2 bases at J, with 10 bases between. Germline lookup yields CDR1 LNHDA and CDR2 SQIVND (reference sequence). The CDR3 is made up of 14 amino acids. For the CDR3, the DNA is TGTGCCAGTAGTGATTACAGGGGCAATCAGCCCCAGCATTTT. It codes for CASSDYRGNQPQHF.

The J gene is TRBJ2-7, the V gene TRBV9, with 7 bases matching TRBD2. The V segment lost 0 bases and the J segment 1 base; nucleotides outside the gene matches: 4. Looked up from germline, CDR1 is SGDLS and CDR2 is YYNGEE. The CDR3 has 15 amino acids. The DNA for the CDR3 is TGTGCCAGCAGCGTAGTTGCTAGCGGATCCTACGAGCAGTACTTC. This sequence encodes CASSVVASGSYEQYF.

The rearrangement uses TRBV7-2 and TRBJ1-1; D unresolved. In germline, CDR1 is SGHTA, CDR2 FQGNSA. CDR3 size: 13 residues. V was cut by 3 bases and J by 7 bases, with 12 bases left in between. The CDR3 spells CASSLRRPSEAFF. The DNA of the CDR3 is TGTGCCAGCAGCTTGAGGAGGCCCAGTGAAGCTTTCTTT.

The chain couples TRBV9 to TRBJ2-3, with D maybe TRBD1 (6 bases). The CDR3 is made up of 16 amino acids. The V end lost 4 bases, the J end lost 1 base, and 16 bases lay between the germline ends. Germline CDR1 and CDR2: SGDLS and YYNGEE. In nucleotides, the CDR3 is TGTGCCAGCAGCCTCCAGGGGTACGGAGGCACAGATACGCAGTATTTT. Translating gives CASSLQGYGGTDTQYF.

This chain uses TRBV7-7 with TRBJ2-1; 9 nucleotides match TRBD2. The CDR3 runs 15 residues. Losses at the gene ends were 5 bases for V and 4 bases for J; bases not matched to a gene: 6. From germline, CDR1 is SSHAT and CDR2 FNYEAQ (reference sequence). CDR3 sequence reads: CASSQTSGPYNEQFF. CDR3 nucleotides: TGTGCCAGCAGCCAAACTAGCGGGCCTTACAATGAGCAGTTCTTC.

The gene calls are TRBV4-1 and TRBJ2-1, with D perhaps TRBD1 (6 bases). This CDR3 is 15 amino acids long. In germline, CDR1 is MGHRA, CDR2 YSYEKL. Between the trimmed V and J ends, which lost 4 bases and 5 bases, there was a span of 15 bases. The CDR3 sequence: CASSPQGWDNNEQFF. DNA of the CDR3: TGCGCCAGCAGCCCTCAGGGGTGGGATAACAATGAGCAGTTCTTC.

This chain uses TRBV30 with TRBJ1-2, with 7 bases aligning to TRBD1. Trimming cost V 3 bases and J 8 bases; bases outside gene matches: 12. This CDR3 comprises 14 residues. Germline V gene lookup returns CDR1 GTSNPN and CDR2 SVGIG (reference sequence). The CDR3 sequence: CAWRIRQGLYGYTF. The CDR3, as DNA: TGTGCCTGGAGGATTCGACAGGGTTTGTACGGCTACACCTTC.

The chain recombines TRBV9 with TRBJ1-4; maybe TRBD1 (5 bases). The germline V gene has CDR1 SGDLS and CDR2 YYNGEE. This CDR3 has 13 amino acids. V was cut by 6 bases and J by 10 bases, with 16 bases left in between. The CDR3 sequence: CASTPSRDGKLFF. CDR3 bases: TGTGCCAGCACCCCCTCTCGGGACGGAAAACTGTTTTTT.

The rearrangement links TRBV6-1 to TRBJ1-2; 8 bases are a match to TRBD1. This CDR3 has 12 amino acids. V trimming: 4 bases; J trimming: 8 bases; junction bases outside the gene matches: 3. Germline values: CDR1 MNHNS, CDR2 SASEGT. The CDR3 protein is CASSANRGGYTF. The CDR3 bases are TGTGCCAGCAGTGCGAACAGGGGGGGCTACACCTTC.

A few counts support this clone. V and J are TRBV11-1 and TRBJ2-7; TRBD2 is a possible D gene (5 bases). The V and J ends lost 5 bases and 6 bases respectively, with 17 bases between them. This CDR3 spans 14 amino acids. The V gene's germline CDR1 is SGHAT and CDR2 FQDESV (reference sequence). The DNA for the CDR3 is TGTGCCAGCAGCCCTCGACCGAGGGATGGCGAGCAGTACTTC. It codes for CASSPRPRDGEQYF. Looking up the rest from reference TRBV11-1 and TRBJ2-7 gives the full variable domain: EAEVAQSPRYKITEKSQAVAFWCDPISGHATLYWYRQILGQGPELLVQFQDESVVDDSQLPKDRFSAERLKGVDSTLKIQPAELGDSAMYLCASSPRPRDGEQYFGPGTRLTVT.

A note on this clone: Other DNA variants within this sample encode the same CDR3. The J gene is TRBJ1-5, the V gene TRBV5-1; D is undetermined. V was clipped by 0 bases and J by 4 bases, with 5 bases between them. The CDR3 has 13 residues. The germline V gene encodes CDR1 SGHRS and CDR2 YFSETQ. CDR3 DNA sequence: TGCGCCAGCAGCTTGGGGGTAAATCAGCCCCAGCATTTT. This codes for CASSLGVNQPQHF.

The chain has TRBV2 and TRBJ1-2; 10 nucleotides agree with TRBD1. J gave up 4 bases and V 4 bases, and 3 bases lay outside the gene matches. This CDR3 region has 14 residues. Germline V gives CDR1 SNHLY, CDR2 FYNNEI. In DNA, the CDR3 is TGTGCCAGCAGTGCCGACAGGGGGCCCTATGGCTACACCTTC. As protein: CASSADRGPYGYTF.

The DNA of the CDR3 is TGTGCCAGCAGCTCCGGACTAGCAGCCACTGAGCAGTTCTTC. Encoded protein: CASSSGLAATEQFF. J is TRBJ2-1 and V is TRBV5-6; the match to TRBD2 covers 8 bases. Trimming removed 3 bases from V and 9 bases from J; junction bases left unmatched: 8. Germline V gives CDR1 SGHDT, CDR2 YYEEEE. The CDR3 has 14 residues.

The chain couples TRBV29-1 to TRBJ1-1, with D maybe TRBD1 (6 bases). This CDR3 is built from 12 residues. The V gene's germline CDR1 is SQVTM and CDR2 ANQGSEA. The ends were cut back, 4 bases at V and 5 bases at J, with 11 bases in the middle. CDR3 coding DNA: TGCAGCGTTGCAGGGGTGGGGACTGAAGCTTTCTTT. Its translation is CSVAGVGTEAFF.